This record covers a single TCR beta chain. The authors' processing: Estimation of nucleated cell counts was performed using reference gene primer amplification. Sequencing was performed with immunoSEQ multiplex PCR; in TCRdb, only in-frame clones are kept and a portion is missing. V and J calls and clone size are those listed in that table; D and trimming were worked out from the DNA. The sample includes around 71,000 clones, 86% seen only once; the top ten take roughly 2%. The germline gives CDR1 LNHNV, CDR2 YYDKDF (reference sequence). V dropped 3 bases and J dropped 0; count of bases not matched to a gene: 12. CDR3 length equals 19 residues. The source of the sample is a study of blood T cell repertoires in COVID-19. The wider study: Spain, Italy and the United States supplied samples that represented acute and convalescent COVID-19. PBMCs, B-cell-depleted T cells, or T cells were the source of the cDNA or gDNA that made up the material.

The sequencing sample was made of peripheral blood. This clonotype was obtained from a woman aged 60 to 75 with acute or convalescent COVID-19. This chain connects TRBV15 to TRBJ2-3; TRBD2 agrees at 10 bases. The chain's CDR3 is CATSSIAGGLITSTDTQYF. The CDR3 coding sequence is TGTGCCACCAGCAGCATAGCGGGAGGTTTGATCACTAGCACAGATACGCAGTATTTT.